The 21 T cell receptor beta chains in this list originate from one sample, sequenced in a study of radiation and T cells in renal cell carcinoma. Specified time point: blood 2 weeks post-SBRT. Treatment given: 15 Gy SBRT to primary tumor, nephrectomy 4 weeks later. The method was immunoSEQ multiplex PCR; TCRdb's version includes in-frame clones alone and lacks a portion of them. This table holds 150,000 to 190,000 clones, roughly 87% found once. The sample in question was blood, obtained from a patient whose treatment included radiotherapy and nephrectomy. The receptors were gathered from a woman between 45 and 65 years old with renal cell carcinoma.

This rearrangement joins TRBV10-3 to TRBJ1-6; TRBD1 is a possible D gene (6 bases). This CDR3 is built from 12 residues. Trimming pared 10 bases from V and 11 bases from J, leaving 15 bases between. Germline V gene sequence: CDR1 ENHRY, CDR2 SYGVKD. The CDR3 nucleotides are TGTGCCAGCTCCGGGACACCTCCACCCCTCCACTTT. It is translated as CASSGTPPPLHF.

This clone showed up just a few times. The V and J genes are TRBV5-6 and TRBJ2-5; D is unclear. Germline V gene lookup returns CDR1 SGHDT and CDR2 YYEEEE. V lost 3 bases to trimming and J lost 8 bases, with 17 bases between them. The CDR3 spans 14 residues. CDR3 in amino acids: CASSSPGEVITQYF. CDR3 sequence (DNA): TGTGCCAGCAGCTCGCCAGGAGAAGTTATTACCCAGTACTTC. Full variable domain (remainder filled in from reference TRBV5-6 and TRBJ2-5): DAGVTQSPTHLIKTRGQQVTLRCSPKSGHDTVSWYQQALGQGPQFIFQYYEEEERQRGNFPDRFSGHQFPNYSSELNVNALLLGDSALYLCASSSPGEVITQYFGPGTRLLVL.

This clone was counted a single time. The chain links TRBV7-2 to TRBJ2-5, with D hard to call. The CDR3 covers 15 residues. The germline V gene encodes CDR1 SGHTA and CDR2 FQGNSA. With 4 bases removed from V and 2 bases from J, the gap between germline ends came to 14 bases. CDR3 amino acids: CASSSDVNPQETQYF. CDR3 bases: TGTGCCAGCAGCTCCGACGTAAACCCACAAGAGACCCAGTACTTC.

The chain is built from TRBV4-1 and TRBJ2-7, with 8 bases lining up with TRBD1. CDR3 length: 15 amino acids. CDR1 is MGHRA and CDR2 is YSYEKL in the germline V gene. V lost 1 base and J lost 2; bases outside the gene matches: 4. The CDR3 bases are TGCGCCAGCAGCCAAGGGACGACAGGGGCCTACGAGCAGTACTTC. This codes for CASSQGTTGAYEQYF.

CDR3: CASSQGEGNSPLHF. The CDR3 DNA reads TGCGCCAGCAGCCAAGGAGAGGGAAATTCACCCCTCCACTTT. The chain carries TRBV4-1 and TRBJ1-6, with D unresolved. The CDR3 is 14 amino acids. V was trimmed by 1 base and J by 7 bases, leaving 8 bases between them. The germline CDR1 and CDR2 sequences are MGHRA and YSYEKL.

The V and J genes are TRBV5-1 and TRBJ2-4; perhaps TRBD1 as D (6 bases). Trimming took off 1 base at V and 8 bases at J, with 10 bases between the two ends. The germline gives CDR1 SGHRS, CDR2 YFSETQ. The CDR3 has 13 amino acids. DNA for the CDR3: TGCGCCAGCAGCTTGACAGGGTGGGACATTCAGTACTTC. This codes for CASSLTGWDIQYF.

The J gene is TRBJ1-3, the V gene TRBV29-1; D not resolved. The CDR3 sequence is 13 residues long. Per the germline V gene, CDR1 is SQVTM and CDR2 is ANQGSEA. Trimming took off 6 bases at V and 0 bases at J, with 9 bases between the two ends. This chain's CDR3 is CSVGDNSGNTIYF. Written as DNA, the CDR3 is TGCAGCGTCGGTGACAACTCTGGAAACACCATATATTTT.

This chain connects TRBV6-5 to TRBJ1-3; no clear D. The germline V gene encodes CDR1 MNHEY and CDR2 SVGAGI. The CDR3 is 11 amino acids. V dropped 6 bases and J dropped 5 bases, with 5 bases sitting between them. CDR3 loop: CASSFRNTIYF. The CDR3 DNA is TGTGCCAGCAGCTTCCGAAACACCATATATTTT.

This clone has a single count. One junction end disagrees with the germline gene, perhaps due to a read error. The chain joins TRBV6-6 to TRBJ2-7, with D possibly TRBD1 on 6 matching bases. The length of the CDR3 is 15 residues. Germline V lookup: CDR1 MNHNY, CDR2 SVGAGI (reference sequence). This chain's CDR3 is CVSSSKTGASYEQYF. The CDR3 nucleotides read TGTGTCAGCAGTTCTAAGACAGGCGCCTCCTACGAGCAGTACTTC.

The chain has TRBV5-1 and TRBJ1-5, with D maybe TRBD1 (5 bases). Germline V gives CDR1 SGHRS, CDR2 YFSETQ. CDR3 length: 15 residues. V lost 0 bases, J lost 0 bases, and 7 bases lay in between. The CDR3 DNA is TGCGCCAGCAGCTTGGGACAGCATAGCAATCAGCCCCAGCATTTT. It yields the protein CASSLGQHSNQPQHF.

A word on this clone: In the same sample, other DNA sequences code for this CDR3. For the CDR3, the DNA is TGCGCCAGCAGCCAAGATCGGGGGTACGGTCAGCCCCAGCATTTT. Protein: CASSQDRGYGQPQHF. This sequence joins TRBV4-1 and TRBJ1-5, with D maybe TRBD1 (5 bases). CDR1 is MGHRA, CDR2 YSYEKL, per germline. The V and J ends lost 0 bases and 6 bases respectively, with 12 bases between them. The CDR3 spans 15 residues.

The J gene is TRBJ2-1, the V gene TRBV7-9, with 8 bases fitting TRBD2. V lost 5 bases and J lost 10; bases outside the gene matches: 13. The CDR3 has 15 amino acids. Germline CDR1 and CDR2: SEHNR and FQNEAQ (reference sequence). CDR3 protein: CASSNPSGGRSEQFF. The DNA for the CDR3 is TGTGCCAGCAGCAACCCCTCGGGGGGGCGATCGGAGCAGTTCTTC.

The CDR3 spells CASSLDLGRDLSTEAFF. DNA for the CDR3: TGTGCCAGCAGCTTAGATCTCGGACGGGACCTAAGCACTGAAGCTTTCTTT. The V and J genes are TRBV7-8 and TRBJ1-1; weak D call: TRBD1 (5 bases). Trimming left V 1 base short and J 4 bases short, with 19 bases between. Germline assignment: CDR1 SGHVS and CDR2 FQNEAQ. This CDR3 is 17 amino acids long.

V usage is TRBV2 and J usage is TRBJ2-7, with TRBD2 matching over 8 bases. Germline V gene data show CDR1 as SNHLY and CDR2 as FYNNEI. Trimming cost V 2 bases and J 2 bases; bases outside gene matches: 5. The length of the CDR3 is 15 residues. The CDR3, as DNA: TGTGCCAGCAGTGAATCGGTAGCGGGGACCTACGAGCAGTACTTC. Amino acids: CASSESVAGTYEQYF.

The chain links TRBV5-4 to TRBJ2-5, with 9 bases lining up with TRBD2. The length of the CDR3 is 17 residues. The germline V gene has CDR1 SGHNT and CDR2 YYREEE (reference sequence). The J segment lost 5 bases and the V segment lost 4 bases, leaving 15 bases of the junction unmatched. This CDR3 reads CASSPRPGAGGPETQYF. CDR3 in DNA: TGTGCCAGCAGCCCCCGGCCTGGCGCGGGGGGGCCGGAGACCCAGTACTTC.

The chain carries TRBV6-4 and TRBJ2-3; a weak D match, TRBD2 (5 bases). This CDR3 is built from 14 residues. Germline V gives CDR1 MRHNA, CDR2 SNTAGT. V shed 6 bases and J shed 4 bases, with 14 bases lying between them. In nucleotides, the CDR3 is TGTGCCAGCAGCGAGGGCTACCCAGCAGATACGCAGTATTTT. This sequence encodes CASSEGYPADTQYF.

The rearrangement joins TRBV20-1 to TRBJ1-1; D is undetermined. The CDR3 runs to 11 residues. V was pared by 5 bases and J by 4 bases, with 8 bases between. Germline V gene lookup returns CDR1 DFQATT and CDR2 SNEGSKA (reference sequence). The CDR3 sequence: CSARRSTEAFF. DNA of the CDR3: TGCAGTGCTCGAAGAAGCACTGAAGCTTTCTTT.

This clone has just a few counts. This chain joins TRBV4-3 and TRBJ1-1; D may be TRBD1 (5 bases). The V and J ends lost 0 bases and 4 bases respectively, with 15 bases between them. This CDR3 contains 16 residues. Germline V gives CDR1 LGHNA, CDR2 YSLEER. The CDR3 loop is CASSQEWTSLGTEAFF. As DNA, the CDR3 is TGCGCCAGCAGCCAAGAGTGGACATCGCTGGGCACTGAAGCTTTCTTT.

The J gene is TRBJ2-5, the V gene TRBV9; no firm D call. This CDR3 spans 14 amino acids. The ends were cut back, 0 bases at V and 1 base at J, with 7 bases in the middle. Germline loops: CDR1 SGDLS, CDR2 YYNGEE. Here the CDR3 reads CASSVVGGQETQYF. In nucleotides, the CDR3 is TGTGCCAGCAGCGTAGTTGGCGGCCAAGAGACCCAGTACTTC.

The CDR3 protein is CASSFGPTSYEQYF. The CDR3 DNA reads TGTGCCAGCAGCTTTGGCCCAACAAGCTACGAGCAGTACTTC. This chain links TRBV5-4 with TRBJ2-7; D is undetermined. The CDR3 is 14 amino acids. The germline V gene has CDR1 SGHNT and CDR2 YYREEE (reference sequence). The V gene lost 2 bases and the J gene lost 3 bases, with 12 bases spanning the gap.

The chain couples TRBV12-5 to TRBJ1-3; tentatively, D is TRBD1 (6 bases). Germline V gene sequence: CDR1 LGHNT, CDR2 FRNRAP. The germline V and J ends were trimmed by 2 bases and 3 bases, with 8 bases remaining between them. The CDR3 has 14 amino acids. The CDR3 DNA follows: TGTGCTAGTGGTTTGCGGACAGTTGGAAACACCATATATTTT. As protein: CASGLRTVGNTIYF. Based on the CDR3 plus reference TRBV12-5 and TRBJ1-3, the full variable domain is DARVTQTPRHKVTEMGQEVTMRCQPILGHNTVFWYRQTMMQGLELLAYFRNRAPLDDSGMPKDRFSAEMPDATLATLKIQPSEPRDSAVYFCASGLRTVGNTIYFGEGSWLTVV.